The 25 T cell receptor beta chains given below trace back to one sample, sequenced in a study of identical twins. TCRdb recomputed calls from the 5' RACE reads with MiXCR, one row per CDR3 protein. This table has roughly 1.6 million distinct CDR3 sequences, less than 40% appearing once. Sample: cord blood. The receptors originated from a newborn girl in good health.

J is TRBJ2-1 and V is TRBV7-2; 9 bases agree with TRBD2. The CDR3 has 18 amino acids. V shed 0 bases, J shed 1 base, and the junction held 7 bases outside the gene matches. Germline lookup yields CDR1 SGHTA and CDR2 FQGNSA. The CDR3 loop reads CASSLAGGTSRSYNEQFF. The CDR3 DNA reads TGTGCCAGCAGCTTAGCGGGGGGGACTAGCAGGTCCTACAATGAGCAGTTCTTC.

This clonotype has only a few counts. The chain has TRBV2 and TRBJ1-1; D is undetermined. V shed 7 bases and J shed 3 bases, with 21 bases lying between them. CDR1 SNHLY and CDR2 FYNNEI come from the germline V gene. The CDR3 covers 16 residues. CDR3: CASMAENLGRDTEAFF. The DNA for the CDR3 is TGTGCCAGCATGGCAGAGAATTTAGGCCGGGACACTGAAGCTTTCTTT.

CDR3 sequence: CASSLCSWGEQFF. DNA for the CDR3: TGTGCCAGCAGCCTATGTTCGTGGGGTGAGCAGTTCTTC. This chain connects TRBV3-1 to TRBJ2-1; D uncertain. The germline gives CDR1 LGHDT, CDR2 YNNKEL (reference sequence). CDR3 length equals 13 residues. V lost 4 bases to trimming and J lost 9 bases, with 13 bases between them.

This clonotype was detected a few times. The chain joins TRBV18 to TRBJ2-1, with D possibly being TRBD1 (5 bases). Per germline, CDR1 KGHSH and CDR2 LQKENI. The CDR3 consists of 16 residues. Deletions cut 3 bases from V and 0 bases from J, with 12 bases between. CDR3 in DNA: TGTGCCAGCTCACCTGATAGGGGTAGCTCCTACAATGAGCAGTTCTTC. This codes for CASSPDRGSSYNEQFF.

The chain employs TRBV5-1 and TRBJ1-5, with 8 nucleotides matching TRBD1. The J segment lost 4 bases and the V segment lost 4 bases, leaving 4 bases of the junction unmatched. The CDR3 totals 14 residues. The germline gives CDR1 SGHRS, CDR2 YFSETQ. The CDR3 nucleotides read TGCGCCAGCAGCACAGGGGGGGCAAATCAGCCCCAGCATTTT. Translated, it gives CASSTGGANQPQHF.

This clonotype has a handful of counts. The rearrangement links TRBV6-4 to TRBJ1-5, with D uncertain. The CDR3 consists of 13 residues. The V end was cut by 6 bases, the J end by 3 bases, with 9 bases between. CDR1 MRHNA and CDR2 SNTAGT come from the germline V gene. DNA of the CDR3: TGTGCCAGCAGCGCGGAGCTCAATCAGCCCCAGCATTTT. Amino acid sequence: CASSAELNQPQHF.

This clonotype was observed a handful of times. The rearrangement uses TRBV6-1 and TRBJ1-2; TRBD1 aligns across 7 bases. The CDR3 runs 13 residues. J lost 2 bases, V lost 7 bases, and 4 bases had no gene match. Germline V gene sequence: CDR1 MNHNS, CDR2 SASEGT. The CDR3, as DNA: TGTGCCAGCAAGGAGGGGGCGAACTATGGCTACACCTTC. This sequence encodes CASKEGANYGYTF.

This chain connects TRBV30 to TRBJ1-6; TRBD1 is a possible D gene (5 bases). The CDR3 totals 16 residues. CDR1 and CDR2 from the germline V gene are GTSNPN and SVGIG (reference sequence). Trimming removed 3 bases from V and 6 bases from J, with 18 bases in between. The CDR3 DNA reads as TGTGCCTGGAGGGGTACCGTGACAGTTCTTAATTCACCCCTCCACTTT. It specifies CAWRGTVTVLNSPLHF. The variable domain in full, with the rest retrieved from reference TRBV30 and TRBJ1-6, is SQTIHQWPATLVQPVGSPLSLECTVEGTSNPNLYWYRQAAGRGLQLLFYSVGIGQISSEVPQNLSASRPQDRQFILSSKKLLLSDSGFYLCAWRGTVTVLNSPLHFGNGTRLTVT.

This clonotype was detected a few times. This chain uses TRBV6-5 with TRBJ1-1; the D gene is possibly TRBD1 (6 bases). There are 18 residues in the CDR3. V gave up 2 bases and J gave up 2 bases, with 21 bases separating them. The germline V gene encodes CDR1 MNHEY and CDR2 SVGAGI. CDR3 sequence reads: CASSYRTAVPIGNTEAFF. For the CDR3, the DNA is TGTGCCAGCAGTTACCGGACAGCGGTTCCCATCGGAAACACTGAAGCTTTCTTT.

The V gene is TRBV4-2, the J gene TRBJ2-7; D is ambiguous. The CDR3 sequence is 15 residues long. The germline V and J ends were trimmed by 4 bases and 4 bases, with 17 bases remaining between them. Germline CDR1 reads LGHNA; CDR2 reads YNFKEQ. CDR3 nucleotide sequence: TGTGCCAGCAGCCCACAATGGACCACAAGTTACGAGCAGTACTTC. This sequence encodes CASSPQWTTSYEQYF.

The chain employs TRBV5-1 and TRBJ2-1; D remains unclear. Germline CDR1 reads SGHRS; CDR2 reads YFSETQ. The CDR3 has 13 residues. V lost 5 bases and J 5 bases, leaving 11 bases between the germline ends. CDR3 sequence: CASRLPSHNEQFF. In nucleotides, the CDR3 is TGCGCCAGCAGACTTCCTAGTCACAATGAGCAGTTCTTC.

This clonotype has more than one count but fewer than ten. The chain couples TRBV20-1 to TRBJ2-1; a possible D gene is TRBD2 (6 bases). The CDR3 contains 16 residues. Trimming cost V 3 bases and J 8 bases, with 23 bases left between them. Germline V CDR1 and CDR2: DFQATT, SNEGSKA (reference sequence). CDR3 amino acids: CSARAMVLARHDEQFF. In DNA, the CDR3 is TGCAGTGCTAGGGCCATGGTGCTAGCGCGCCACGATGAGCAGTTCTTC.

The chain is built from TRBV7-6 and TRBJ2-3, with 7 bases matching TRBD2. Germline V gene lookup returns CDR1 SGHVS and CDR2 FNYEAQ. The CDR3 is 18 residues long. The junction had 10 bases not matched to a gene; V was cut back by 1 base and J by 0 bases. The CDR3 protein is CASSLVGPGRGSTDTQYF. The CDR3 DNA reads TGTGCCAGCAGCTTAGTGGGTCCGGGGCGGGGGAGCACAGATACGCAGTATTTT.

The table lists this clonotype with a few counts. V usage is TRBV6-5 and J usage is TRBJ2-2; TRBD2 agrees at 11 bases. This CDR3 has 15 amino acids. The trim removed 5 bases at V and 6 bases at J, leaving 5 bases unmatched. CDR1 MNHEY and CDR2 SVGAGI come from the germline V gene. The CDR3 nucleotides are TGTGCCAGCAGTCGTAGCGGGAGGGTAGCCGGGGAGCTGTTTTTT. Translating gives CASSRSGRVAGELFF.

The rearrangement links TRBV20-1 to TRBJ1-1; no clear D. Germline V lookup: CDR1 DFQATT, CDR2 SNEGSKA (reference sequence). V was cut by 4 bases and J by 6 bases, with 9 bases left in between. CDR3 length equals 11 residues. This chain's CDR3 is CSAKEDAEAFF. The CDR3 DNA reads TGCAGTGCTAAGGAGGACGCTGAAGCTTTCTTT.

This clonotype came up a few times. The genes are TRBV20-1 and TRBJ2-3, with TRBD2 as a possible D gene (6 bases). V was shortened by 3 bases and J by 0 bases, with 13 bases between the two germline ends. Looked up from germline, CDR1 is DFQATT and CDR2 is SNEGSKA (reference sequence). The CDR3 is 15 amino acids. This chain's CDR3 is CSASRSGFSTDTQYF. The CDR3 nucleotides are TGCAGTGCTAGTAGGAGCGGGTTTAGCACAGATACGCAGTATTTT.

The rearrangement links TRBV4-2 to TRBJ2-1; 9 nucleotides align to TRBD1. Germline V gene sequence: CDR1 LGHNA, CDR2 YNFKEQ. Unmatched junction bases numbered 7, after V lost 3 bases and J lost 7 bases. The CDR3 consists of 15 residues. CDR3 loop: CASSHSGTGQNEQFF. The CDR3 DNA sequence: TGTGCCAGCAGCCATTCTGGGACAGGGCAAAATGAGCAGTTCTTC.

Note on this clonotype: A read error may be the cause here, since a much bigger clone is one base away. The J gene is TRBJ2-7, the V gene TRBV6-2 or TRBV6-3, with unresolved D. Germline CDR1 MNHEY, CDR2 SVGEGT. The CDR3 spans 15 residues. The CDR3 spells CANSYNPWSGYEQYF. CDR3 bases: TGTGCCAACAGTTATAACCCGTGGTCCGGCTACGAGCAGTACTTC.

This clonotype has just a few counts. The rearrangement uses TRBV3-1 and TRBJ1-2; D unresolved. Germline CDR1 LGHDT, CDR2 YNNKEL (reference sequence). This CDR3 is 12 amino acids long. The germline V and J ends were trimmed by 1 base and 13 bases, with 13 bases remaining between them. Here the CDR3 DNA reads TGTGCCAGCAGCCAAGGGACGCCCGCTTTCACCTTC. Translating it yields CASSQGTPAFTF.

The table lists this clonotype with a count of one. The junction shows a germline mismatch at one end, possibly a read error. The chain recombines TRBV20-1 with TRBJ1-2; 10 nucleotides align to TRBD1. Germline V gene lookup returns CDR1 DFQATT and CDR2 SNEGSKA (reference sequence). The CDR3 loop spans 13 amino acids. The CDR3 bases are TGCAGTGCCGGACAGGGGGTCCTACATGGCCACACCTTC. It is translated as CSAGQGVLHGHTF.

This clonotype was seen many times. The chain is built from TRBV20-1 and TRBJ2-3; 10 bases are shared with TRBD2. CDR1 DFQATT and CDR2 SNEGSKA come from the germline V gene (reference sequence). The CDR3 contains 14 residues. Trimming cost V 7 bases and J 1 base; bases outside gene matches: 5. CDR3 sequence: CSVAGLAGTDTQYF. For the CDR3, the DNA is TGCAGTGTGGCTGGACTAGCGGGCACAGATACGCAGTATTTT.

In its sample, this clonotype was seen a few times. CDR3 sequence (DNA): TGTGCCAGCAGTTCCGGACCGTTAATCTACGAGCAGTACTTC. Translating it yields CASSSGPLIYEQYF. The rearrangement uses TRBV27 and TRBJ2-4; no definite D call. The closer fit of TRBJ2-7 to the DNA end suggests the J call may be wrong. The CDR3 has 14 amino acids. Germline V gene data show CDR1 as MNHEY and CDR2 as SMNVEV (reference sequence).

The table lists this clonotype with a count of one. A junction boundary mismatches the germline segment, possibly from a read error. This chain joins TRBV5-1 and TRBJ2-3, with 11 bases identical to TRBD2. Per the germline V gene, CDR1 is SGHRS and CDR2 is YFSETQ. The CDR3 runs 16 residues. CDR3 DNA sequence: TGCGCCAGCAGCAGGGGACTAGCGGATAGCACAGGTACGCAGTATTTT. Protein: CASSRGLADSTGTQYF.

This CDR3 is CASRGTGLYGYTF. In DNA form, the CDR3 reads TGTGCCAGCAGAGGGACAGGCCTCTATGGCTACACCTTC. V and J are TRBV14 and TRBJ1-2, with 8 bases identical to TRBD1. The CDR3 is 13 residues long. CDR1 SGHDN and CDR2 FVKESK come from the germline V gene. The junction had 4 bases not matched to a gene; V was cut back by 6 bases and J by 4 bases.

This clonotype showed up many times. The chain combines TRBV27 with TRBJ2-5; maybe TRBD1 (6 bases). The CDR3 is 13 amino acids. Germline V gene lookup returns CDR1 MNHEY and CDR2 SMNVEV (reference sequence). Trimming pared 4 bases from V and 1 base from J, leaving 7 bases between. The CDR3 region has the DNA TGTGCCAGCAGTTCGGACAGCCAAGAGACCCAGTACTTC. As protein: CASSSDSQETQYF.